This T cell receptor (beta chain) came from a study of early T cells in non-severe SARS-CoV-2 infection. Study-wide context: Sequencing of unsorted whole blood was done on bulk RNA, leaving chains unpaired.

This clonotype was observed a handful of times. Its antigen remains unknown. The germline V gene has CDR1 MNHNY and CDR2 SVGAGI (reference sequence). Trimming cost V 0 bases and J 7 bases, with 10 bases left between them. This CDR3 has 14 amino acids. Individual cDNA molecules carried attached unique molecular identifiers. Each CDR3 protein is one row after TCRdb ran MiXCR on the 5' RACE reads. The sample yields tens of thousands of distinct CDR3 sequences, 7% to 7.5% seen once. Notes on the study in general: A preference for anti-spike CD8 responses marked VDJdb matching, which missed private and CD4 specificities.

The clonotype was recovered from an adult who was a healthcare worker with PCR-confirmed SARS-CoV-2 infection or an uninfected control (not recorded which). The chain is built from TRBV6-6 and TRBJ1-5, with a possible D match to TRBD1 (6 bases). Here the sequenced sample was whole blood, taken at baseline. The CDR3 sequence is CASSYSGTTQPQHF. The DNA of the CDR3 is TGTGCCAGCAGTTACTCAGGGACAACACAGCCCCAGCATTTT.